The next 9 T cell receptor beta chains were all read from a single sample in a study of T cell repertoires in cytomegalovirus infection. TCRdb ran MiXCR on the reads and lists one entry per CDR3 protein. The sample consists of roughly 300,000 distinct CDR3 sequences, over 20% of them appearing once. The sample taken for sequencing was PBMCs. Receptors were obtained from a human donor in good health (CMV status not recorded). Some clones in this sample may be carry-over from other donors' samples.

This clonotype was seen at least ten times. V and J are TRBV11-2 and TRBJ2-3; D unresolved. Germline assignment: CDR1 SGHAT and CDR2 FQNNGV. Deletions cut 1 base from V and 9 bases from J, with 14 bases between. The CDR3 spans 14 residues. The CDR3 DNA reads TGTGCCAGCAGCTTAGCCATATTAATAGCCACGCAGTATTTT. Protein product: CASSLAILIATQYF. Variable domain in full (rest from reference TRBV11-2 and TRBJ2-3): EAGVAQSPRYKIIEKRQSVAFWCNPISGHATLYWYQQILGQGPKLLIQFQNNGVVDDSQLPKDRFSAERLKGVDSTLKIQPAKLEDSAVYLCASSLAILIATQYFGPGTRLTVL.

This clonotype was observed a handful of times. The rearrangement joins TRBV5-6 to TRBJ1-2; maybe TRBD1 (5 bases). V was cut by 5 bases and J by 4 bases, with 15 bases left in between. This CDR3 contains 14 residues. Per the germline V gene, CDR1 is SGHDT and CDR2 is YYEEEE. The CDR3 DNA is TGTGCCAGCAGGGAAAGGGGAGGGTTCTATGGCTACACCTTC. It is translated as CASRERGGFYGYTF.

This rearrangement joins TRBV20-1 to TRBJ2-7, with D unclear. Germline CDR1 is DFQATT and CDR2 is SNEGSKA (reference sequence). The CDR3 is 13 amino acids. V was cut by 3 bases and J by 7 bases, with 16 bases left in between. The CDR3 sequence is CSARPGPLGEQYF. DNA of the CDR3: TGCAGTGCTAGGCCGGGCCCTCTTGGGGAGCAGTACTTC.

This chain joins TRBV29-1 and TRBJ2-2, with unresolved D. Per the germline V gene, CDR1 is SQVTM and CDR2 is ANQGSEA. Between the trimmed V and J ends, which lost 4 bases and 0 bases, there was a span of 9 bases. The CDR3 runs to 14 residues. CDR3 in amino acids: CSVGEPANTGELFF. The CDR3, as DNA: TGCAGCGTTGGAGAACCCGCGAACACCGGGGAGCTGTTTTTT.

V is TRBV20-1 and J is TRBJ2-7; D might be TRBD1 (6 bases). The V gene lost 0 bases and the J gene lost 5 bases, with 14 bases spanning the gap. The CDR3 runs 14 residues. Germline V gene sequence: CDR1 DFQATT, CDR2 SNEGSKA (reference sequence). This CDR3 is CSARDLQGLDEQYF. CDR3 DNA: TGCAGTGCTAGAGATCTCCAGGGGTTGGACGAGCAGTACTTC.

The table lists this clonotype with many counts. The gene calls are TRBV11-2 and TRBJ2-1; the D gene could be TRBD1 or TRBD2 (5 bases each). This CDR3 has 14 amino acids. The germline V gene encodes CDR1 SGHAT and CDR2 FQNNGV. V lost 6 bases to trimming and J lost 5 bases, with 14 bases between them. The DNA of the CDR3 is TGTGCCAGCAGGACGGACACGACTAACAATGAGCAGTTCTTC. Amino acids: CASRTDTTNNEQFF.

The chain is built from TRBV9 and TRBJ2-5; D gene ambiguous. Germline CDR1 and CDR2: SGDLS and YYNGEE. The V end lost 0 bases, the J end lost 4 bases, and 13 bases lay between the germline ends. This CDR3 has 15 amino acids. In DNA, the CDR3 is TGTGCCAGCAGCGTAGGTAGTAGTAGCATAGAGACCCAGTACTTC. Residues: CASSVGSSSIETQYF. The complete variable domain, with remaining parts taken from reference TRBV9 and TRBJ2-5, reads DSGVTQTPKHLITATGQRVTLRCSPRSGDLSVYWYQQSLDQGLQFLIQYYNGEERAKGNILERFSAQQFPDLHSELNLSSLELGDSALYFCASSVGSSSIETQYFGPGTRLLVL.

This clonotype was detected ten times or more. This rearrangement joins TRBV7-2 to TRBJ1-1, with D hard to call. CDR3 size: 11 residues. Per the germline V gene, CDR1 is SGHTA and CDR2 is FQGNSA. Between the trimmed V and J ends, which lost 8 bases and 5 bases, there was a span of 9 bases. CDR3 sequence reads: CASSLYTEAFF. For the CDR3, the DNA is TGTGCCAGCTCTTTATATACTGAAGCTTTCTTT.

The chain couples TRBV28 to TRBJ2-1; 9 bases map to TRBD1. This CDR3 spans 12 amino acids. Germline CDR1 MDHEN, CDR2 SYDVKM. V shed 2 bases, J shed 15 bases, and the junction held 5 bases outside the gene matches. The CDR3 region has the DNA TGTGCCAGCAGTTTAGGGGTACAGGGGGCGTTCTTC. It yields the protein CASSLGVQGAFF.